The rows below give T cell receptor beta chains drawn from one sample of a study of cytomegalovirus exposure and HLA in healthy donors. The protocol was immunoSEQ multiplex PCR, while the TCRdb copy is restricted to in-frame clones and leaves out a portion. The top ten clones hold approximately 8.8% of a sample with about 140,000 clones, over 75% of them seen once. Material: PBMCs. The receptors come from a woman in her forties or fifties in good health and CMV-seropositive. CDR3s include the opening cysteine and the closing phenylalanine or tryptophan. A D gene is named only where the DNA matches it firmly. Part of the rows lack a size; the others show once, few, many or a class for expanded clones.

cdr3_aa,cdr3_nt,cdr3_length,j_call,clone_size,v_call,d_call
CASSSSGSSYEQYF,TGTGCCAGCAGCTCTTCTGGGAGCTCCTACGAGCAGTACTTC,14,TRBJ2-7,NA,TRBV11-3,NA
CASSLGSGIETQYF,TGCGCCAGCAGCTTAGGTTCGGGGATTGAGACCCAGTACTTC,14,TRBJ2-5,NA,TRBV5-1,NA
CASSPSRGLANEQFF,TGTGCCAGCAGTCCCAGCCGGGGTTTAGCTAATGAGCAGTTCTTC,15,TRBJ2-1,NA,TRBV28,NA
CASSLTGGTVTGELFF,TGTGCCAGCAGTCTTACCGGGGGAACGGTCACCGGGGAGCTGTTTTTT,16,TRBJ2-2,NA,TRBV6-6,NA
CSVAGTSGQETQYF,TGCAGCGTGGCCGGGACTAGCGGCCAAGAGACCCAGTACTTC,14,TRBJ2-5,few,TRBV29-1,TRBD2
CASSFRTSNTGELFF,TGTGCCAGCAGTTTTAGGACTTCAAACACCGGGGAGCTGTTTTTT,15,TRBJ2-2,NA,TRBV28,NA
CASARQGMDEQFF,TGTGCCAGCGCCAGACAGGGGATGGATGAGCAGTTCTTC,13,TRBJ2-1,NA,TRBV6-4,TRBD1
CASSFGSGVRRETQYF,TGTGCCAGCAGCTTCGGGTCAGGGGTACGGCGAGAGACCCAGTACTTC,16,TRBJ2-5,NA,TRBV5-6,NA
CASRGSGDNYGYTF,TGTGCCAGCAGGGGATCAGGGGATAACTATGGCTACACCTTC,14,TRBJ1-2,NA,TRBV5-4,NA
CASSAANYGYTF,TGTGCCAGCAGTGCAGCTAACTATGGCTACACCTTC,12,TRBJ1-2,NA,TRBV6-5,NA
CASSELAVSTGELFF,TGTGCCAGCAGTGAACTAGCGGTTTCCACCGGGGAGCTGTTTTTT,15,TRBJ2-2,NA,TRBV2,TRBD2
CASSNRDRTGNTIYF,TGTGCCAGCAGCAACCGGGACAGAACTGGAAACACCATATATTTT,15,TRBJ1-3,NA,TRBV7-6,TRBD1
CASSRGQGGYEQYF,TGTGCCAGCAGCCGGGGACAGGGGGGATACGAGCAGTACTTC,14,TRBJ2-7,NA,TRBV7-2,TRBD1
CASKDMTSGAYEQYF,TGCGCCAGCAAGGACATGACTAGCGGGGCCTACGAGCAGTACTTC,15,TRBJ2-7,NA,TRBV5-1,TRBD2
CASSLDRDTEAFF,TGTGCCAGCAGCCTGGACAGGGACACTGAAGCTTTCTTT,13,TRBJ1-1,NA,TRBV11-2,TRBD1
CASSVDREQYF,TGTGCCAGCAGCGTAGATCGCGAGCAGTACTTC,11,TRBJ2-7,NA,TRBV9,NA
CASSVKGRETQYF,TGTGCCAGCAGCGTAAAGGGGCGGGAGACCCAGTACTTC,13,TRBJ2-5,NA,TRBV5-6,NA
CAISGVAVSIRTDTQYF,TGTGCCATCAGTGGAGTAGCAGTTTCGATTCGCACAGATACGCAGTATTTT,17,TRBJ2-3,NA,TRBV10-3,NA
CASSLQGLKNTGELLF,TGCGCCAGCAGCTTGCAAGGTCTAAAGAACACCGGGGAGCTGCTTTTT,16,TRBJ2-2,NA,TRBV5-1,NA
CAATGSGGYGYTF,TGCGCCGCAACAGGGTCGGGGGGGTATGGCTACACCTTC,13,TRBJ1-2,NA,TRBV4-1,NA
CASSAGDGLAGTYEQYF,TGTGCCAGCAGCGCGGGGGATGGACTAGCGGGGACCTACGAGCAGTACTTC,17,TRBJ2-7,NA,TRBV9,TRBD2
CASSEPGNQPQHF,TGTGCCAGCAGTGAACCGGGCAATCAGCCCCAGCATTTT,13,TRBJ1-5,NA,TRBV2,NA
CASSEREGGWRYGYTF,TGTGCCAGCAGTGAACGGGAAGGGGGCTGGCGCTATGGCTACACCTTC,16,TRBJ1-2,few,TRBV6-4,TRBD1
CASSSHDRVPYEQYF,TGTGCCAGCAGCTCCCACGACAGGGTACCCTACGAGCAGTACTTC,15,TRBJ2-7,NA,TRBV7-8,TRBD1
CASSLAGGATDTQYF,TGTGCCAGCAGCTTAGCCGGCGGGGCCACAGATACGCAGTATTTT,15,TRBJ2-3,NA,TRBV7-2,NA
CASSVDRAAGEKLFF,TGTGCCAGCAGCGTCGACAGAGCGGCGGGGGAAAAACTGTTTTTT,15,TRBJ1-4,few,TRBV7-2,NA
CASSLDRGYGYTF,TGTGCCAGCAGCTTGGACAGGGGGTATGGCTACACCTTC,13,TRBJ1-2,NA,TRBV7-3,TRBD1
CASSPRGRAPDTQYF,TGCGCCAGCAGCCCCCGAGGCAGGGCCCCAGATACGCAGTATTTT,15,TRBJ2-3,NA,TRBV5-1,NA
CASSVRGTSGGAGSYEQYF,TGTGCCAGCAGCGTCAGGGGGACTAGCGGGGGGGCAGGGAGCTACGAGCAGTACTTC,19,TRBJ2-7,NA,TRBV21-1,NA
CASSIGAQGEQYF,TGTGCCAGTAGTATAGGGGCACAGGGCGAGCAGTACTTC,13,TRBJ2-7,NA,TRBV19,NA
CASGSAGGTGELFF,TGTGCTAGTGGTTCCGCAGGGGGGACCGGGGAGCTGTTTTTT,14,TRBJ2-2,NA,TRBV12-5,NA
CAWSVPAHRGADTQYF,TGTGCCTGGAGTGTACCAGCGCACAGGGGGGCAGATACGCAGTATTTT,16,TRBJ2-3,NA,TRBV30,TRBD1
CASSLEAPTEAFF,TGTGCCAGCAGCCTCGAGGCCCCCACTGAAGCTTTCTTT,13,TRBJ1-1,NA,TRBV28,NA
CASSLGRVTEAFF,TGTGCCAGCAGCTTAGGCAGGGTTACTGAAGCTTTCTTT,13,TRBJ1-1,NA,TRBV7-9,NA
CASSFGTAYGYTF,TGTGCCAGCAGCTTCGGGACAGCTTATGGCTACACCTTC,13,TRBJ1-2,once,TRBV7-6,TRBD1
CASTLGGRGTEAFF,TGTGCCAGCACCCTAGGCGGGCGAGGGACTGAAGCTTTCTTT,14,TRBJ1-1,NA,TRBV28,NA
CATSRERGRYGYTF,TGTGCCACCAGCAGGGAAAGGGGGCGCTATGGCTACACCTTC,14,TRBJ1-2,NA,TRBV15,TRBD1
CASSLAQLRGTDTQYF,TGCGCCAGCAGCTTGGCCCAGCTCCGGGGCACAGATACGCAGTATTTT,16,TRBJ2-3,NA,TRBV5-1,NA
CASIGAENTEAFF,TGTGCCAGCATTGGGGCGGAGAACACTGAAGCTTTCTTT,13,TRBJ1-1,NA,TRBV14,NA
CASTLRLVTTNEKLFF,TGTGCCAGCACCTTAAGACTTGTGACAACTAATGAAAAACTGTTTTTT,16,TRBJ1-4,NA,TRBV2,NA
CASSPLTGLTDTQYF,TGTGCCAGCAGCCCCCTTACAGGGCTTACAGATACGCAGTATTTT,15,TRBJ2-3,NA,TRBV7-2,NA
CASSRTSGTDTQYF,TGTGCCAGCAGCCGGACTAGCGGCACAGATACGCAGTATTTT,14,TRBJ2-3,NA,TRBV9,TRBD2
CASIRGLSGNTIYF,TGTGCCAGCATTAGAGGGCTCTCTGGAAACACCATATATTTT,14,TRBJ1-3,NA,TRBV6-1,NA
CASSDLPGGGTDTQYF,TGTGCCAGCAGTGACCTGCCGGGGGGCGGGACAGATACGCAGTATTTT,16,TRBJ2-3,NA,TRBV6-4,NA
CASSSLGSGANGLTF,TGTGCCAGCAGCTCGCTAGGGTCTGGGGCCAACGGCCTGACTTTC,15,TRBJ2-6,NA,TRBV14,NA
CASSLEGQAYEQYF,TGCGCCAGCAGCTTGGAAGGACAGGCCTACGAGCAGTACTTC,14,TRBJ2-7,NA,TRBV5-1,TRBD1
CASSHDRVLQPQHF,TGTGCCAGTAGCCACGACAGGGTGTTACAGCCCCAGCATTTT,14,TRBJ1-5,NA,TRBV19,TRBD1
CASSLEGQGANEQFF,TGTGCCAGCAGCTTAGAGGGACAGGGCGCTAATGAGCAGTTCTTC,15,TRBJ2-1,few,TRBV7-3,TRBD1
CASNPPPTGYNEQFF,TGTGCCAGCAACCCTCCCCCTACAGGGTACAATGAGCAGTTCTTC,15,TRBJ2-1,NA,TRBV28,NA
CASSSALAGSGELFF,TGTGCCAGCAGCTCCGCGCTAGCGGGGTCCGGGGAGCTGTTTTTT,15,TRBJ2-2,NA,TRBV11-2,TRBD2
CASSWQGGDEQYF,TGCGCCAGCAGCTGGCAGGGTGGGGACGAGCAGTACTTC,13,TRBJ2-7,NA,TRBV5-1,NA
CATPLPLDRGDNGYTF,TGTGCCACCCCCTTGCCGTTGGACAGGGGAGATAATGGCTACACCTTC,16,TRBJ1-2,few,TRBV28,TRBD1
CASSLGGTHAYGYTF,TGTGCCAGCAGCTTAGGTGGGACACACGCCTATGGCTACACCTTC,15,TRBJ1-2,NA,TRBV11-2,NA